This paragraph reports one T cell receptor (beta chain). This specimen belongs to a study of a mutant IDH1 vaccine in newly diagnosed glioma. Across the study: The treated group averaged about 41 years old and was roughly 60% male, approximately 38% female. Those enrolled had earlier been treated with radiotherapy, temozolomide, or both, mostly both.

Time point indicated: baseline, week 1 (first vaccination visit). Specified treatment: pre-vaccination baseline after standard-of-care therapy. In every donor, the tumor was a new WHO grade 3 or 4 IDH1-mutant, ATRX-lost astrocytoma. Germline assignment: CDR1 LNHDA and CDR2 SQIVND (reference sequence). V was pared by 7 bases and J by 1 base, with 19 bases between. This CDR3 comprises 16 residues. Clones were sequenced by immunoSEQ multiplex PCR, and TCRdb holds only the in-frame ones, with some missing. The repertoire consists of more than 50,000 clones, with around 85% occurring once and the leading ten covering around 3%.

The chain has TRBV19 and TRBJ1-1, with D perhaps matching TRBD1 (6 bases). The receptor comes from a young man with glioma. Sequences were derived from PBMCs, sampled from a glioma patient treated with radiotherapy, temozolomide or both. The CDR3, as DNA: TGTGCCAGTACCCCGATCCAGGGGAGGGGGAACACTGAAGCTTTCTTT. Protein sequence: CASTPIQGRGNTEAFF.